This T cell receptor beta chain was captured in a study of T cell repertoires in cytomegalovirus infection. Via MiXCR, TCRdb re-called the reads, giving one row per CDR3 protein. The sample has about 450,000 distinct CDR3 sequences, roughly 30% seen once. V shed 0 bases, J shed 5 bases, and the junction held 5 bases outside the gene matches. CDR3 length equals 15 residues. Germline V lookup: CDR1 LNHNV, CDR2 YYDKDF (reference sequence). General study findings and limits: Ex vivo responses were dominated by HLA-C-restricted CMV-specific TCR beta clonotypes.

A remark on this clonotype: Its antigen is still unknown.

Sequenced: PBMCs. The clonotype originates from a human donor in good health (CMV status not recorded). Some clones in this sample may be carry-over from other donors' samples. The chain combines TRBV15 with TRBJ2-5; 8 bases are a match to TRBD1. This CDR3 reads CATSRDWTGWETQYF. The CDR3 bases are TGTGCCACCAGCAGAGACTGGACAGGGTGGGAGACCCAGTACTTC. Combining the CDR3 with reference TRBV15 and TRBJ2-5 gives the whole variable domain DAMVIQNPRYQVTQFGKPVTLSCSQTLNHNVMYWYQQKSSQAPKLLFHYYDKDFNNEADTPDNFQSRRPNTSFCFLDIRSPGLGDTAMYLCATSRDWTGWETQYFGPGTRLLVL.